This passage covers 8 T cell receptor beta chains from one sample sequenced in a study of T cells in Graves' hyperthyroidism and ophthalmopathy. Regions amplified from RNA transcripts were the TCR beta CDR3 regions. Carried out on the TCR CDR3, a first-round RT-PCR used the HTBI primer set. TCRdb reprocessed the multiplex PCR reads with MiXCR, giving one entry per CDR3 protein. This sample has some 760,000 distinct CDR3 sequences, with 12% to 15% found just once. Specimen: blood. These receptors were collected from a woman between 18 and 29 years old with Graves' hyperthyroidism.

In its sample, this clonotype was seen many times. This sequence joins TRBV29-1 and TRBJ2-3; D call uncertain. The V gene lost 4 bases and the J gene lost 0 bases, with 11 bases spanning the gap. Germline values: CDR1 SQVTM, CDR2 ANQGSEA. The CDR3 contains 14 residues. This CDR3 is CSVGPTVSTDTQYF. CDR3 bases: TGCAGCGTTGGGCCGACGGTTAGCACAGATACGCAGTATTTT.

This rearrangement joins TRBV29-1 to TRBJ2-5; D gene unclear. This CDR3 is built from 13 residues. With 5 bases removed from V and 9 bases from J, the gap between germline ends came to 19 bases. Germline-derived CDR1 and CDR2 are SQVTM and ANQGSEA. CDR3 nucleotides: TGCAGCGTTTGGACGTCTCGACGTGGGGCCCAGTACTTC. Encoded protein: CSVWTSRRGAQYF.

This clonotype was counted many times. This chain connects TRBV24-1 to TRBJ1-2, with a tentative D call TRBD1 (5 bases). Trimming took off 5 bases at V and 4 bases at J, with 10 bases between the two ends. The germline gives CDR1 KGHDR, CDR2 SFDVKD. There are 13 residues in the CDR3. CDR3 DNA sequence: TGTGCCACCAGTGTAACAGGAGCCTATGGCTACACCTTC. Encoded protein: CATSVTGAYGYTF.

The chain has TRBV20-1 and TRBJ1-3; TRBD1 aligns across 8 bases. CDR1 is DFQATT, CDR2 SNEGSKA, per germline (reference sequence). The CDR3 length is 14 residues. Germline trimming cut 7 bases from V and 2 bases from J; bases unmatched to any gene: 7. CDR3: CSVSDRATGNTIYF. The CDR3 bases are TGCAGTGTTTCGGACAGGGCGACTGGAAACACCATATATTTT.

In its sample, this clonotype was seen many times. This chain links TRBV24-1 with TRBJ2-1; either TRBD1 or TRBD2 may fit D (7 bases each). The CDR3 has 16 residues. Germline CDR1 is KGHDR and CDR2 is SFDVKD. The V and J ends lost 4 bases and 7 bases respectively, with 19 bases between them. The CDR3 reads CATSESGTELLNEQFF. The CDR3 region has the DNA TGTGCCACCAGTGAAAGCGGGACAGAACTCCTTAATGAGCAGTTCTTC.

This clonotype occurred many times. The rearrangement uses TRBV12-3 or TRBV12-4 and TRBJ2-1; D may be TRBD1 or TRBD2 (5 bases each). The CDR3 totals 15 residues. V lost 3 bases and J 7 bases, leaving 16 bases between the germline ends. CDR3 sequence: CASSLGDPLWNEQFF. The DNA of the CDR3 is TGTGCCAGCAGTTTGGGGGATCCCTTGTGGAATGAGCAGTTCTTC.

This clonotype was observed a handful of times. The chain recombines TRBV4-1 with TRBJ2-1, with 8 nucleotides matching TRBD2. The CDR3 is 17 amino acids. Unmatched junction bases numbered 13, after V lost 5 bases and J lost 4 bases. Per the germline V gene, CDR1 is MGHRA and CDR2 is YSYEKL. The CDR3, as DNA: TGCGCCAGCAGCACGGACGGGAGGGGAAGGAGTTACAATGAGCAGTTCTTC. Its protein is CASSTDGRGRSYNEQFF.

This clonotype showed up just a few times. V is TRBV2 and J is TRBJ2-5, with D uncertain. The CDR3 has 12 amino acids. Deletions cut 7 bases from V and 1 base from J, with 7 bases between. The germline V gene has CDR1 SNHLY and CDR2 FYNNEI. CDR3 sequence reads: CASTRIQETQYF. The CDR3 nucleotides are TGTGCCAGCACCCGCATCCAAGAGACCCAGTACTTC.